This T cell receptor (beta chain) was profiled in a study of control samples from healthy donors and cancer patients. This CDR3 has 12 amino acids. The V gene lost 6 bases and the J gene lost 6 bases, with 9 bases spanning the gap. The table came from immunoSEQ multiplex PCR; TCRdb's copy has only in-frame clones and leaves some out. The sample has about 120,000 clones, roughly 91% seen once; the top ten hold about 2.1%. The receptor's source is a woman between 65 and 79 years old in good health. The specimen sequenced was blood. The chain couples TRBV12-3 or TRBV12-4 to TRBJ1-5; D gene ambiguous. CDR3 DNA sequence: TGTGCCAGCAGCCGGGGTGCTCAGCCCCAGCATTTT. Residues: CASSRGAQPQHF.